This T cell receptor (beta chain) comes out of a study of identical twins (dated by TCRdb to 2016 to 2017). For the wider study: TCR alpha and beta repertoires from monozygotic twins, unrelated adults of various ages and cord blood were deep-sequenced to test whether fetal clonotypes persist. To rule out contamination, the twin experiments were replicated at different times with different library preparation protocols. Paper-wide results and their limitations: Fewer insertions were carried by abundant cord blood beta clonotypes; a weaker similar trend was observed in young adult naive repertoires, while no such trend was observed in memory repertoires. Compared with coincidental sharing between unrelated individuals, an excess of low generation-probability sequences was observed among out-of-frame TCR alpha sequences shared between twins. Invariant T cells such as MAIT and iNKT could partly confound zero-insertion analyses, though diverse VJ usage argued against this for most clonotypes. Recombination models systematically underestimated out-of-frame TCR alpha sharing in monozygotic twins but agreed with sharing between unrelated individuals. Because the same donors could not be followed over many years, the conclusions depended on cross-sectional statistical analysis. A weaker excess of twin sharing was found in beta out-of-frame sequences because the signal-to-noise ratio was lowered by fewer shared sequences.

Libraries came from 5' RACE. The instrument given in TCRdb is Illumina HiSeq 2000. Template switching added a universal primer binding site, and the final cDNA carried a unique molecular identifier that allowed TCR cDNA molecules to be counted accurately. Specific primers in the conserved constant-segment region were used to synthesize first-strand cDNA for the TCR alpha and beta chains. To control for contamination, every cDNA library carried two barcodes: a SMART-Mk sample barcode plus Illumina barcodes. TruSeq adapter sequences along with Illumina sample barcodes were introduced in two successive PCR steps. TCR alpha and beta cDNA libraries were sequenced on the Illumina HiSeq platform with custom primers. In the original analysis: Raw reads were processed with MiGEC to extract unique molecular identifiers, and MiXCR was used to determine CDR3 positions. For each individual, recombination models were inferred using an EM algorithm with the repgenHMM and IGoR tools. Shared clonotypes were analyzed with the tcR package in R, and sharing was normalized by the product of cloneset sizes. Out-of-frame nonproductive sequences were analyzed to study raw recombination free of thymic and clonal selection effects. The public reads were quality trimmed at Q25 with fastp and then assembled into clones with MiXCR by TCRdb, keeping productive beta chains. Each CDR3 protein gets just one entry, which takes the most common genes and DNA from the rows behind it. The V and J calls shown here were made by TCRdb, not taken from the authors' results. For this sample the table gives 640,000 or so distinct CDR3 sequences, of which 5.5% to 6.5% were detected only once. The ten top clones hold around 1.9% of the sample.

For this clonotype: Its antigen is currently not known. No base-level quality is on record; no much larger clone is a single base apart.

Including the terminal cysteine and phenylalanine, the CDR3 comprises 17 residues. Just the 51-base CDR3 DNA is kept, in frame starting at base 1. The germline V end is reduced by 3 bases and the J end by 2 bases; junction bases left unmatched: 12. CDR1 and CDR2, looked up from the germline V gene, are SGHDT and YYEEEE. All donors were healthy Caucasians. The researchers also sequenced three unrelated adults who were not twins: a male aged 18 to 30, a male aged 50 to 60, and a female aged 50 to 60. Miltenyi CD45RO+ enrichment and human naive T-cell isolation kits were used to isolate memory (CD45RO+) and naive T cells from PBMC.

Recombination joined TRBV5-6 with TRBJ2-3, with 7 bases aligning to TRBD2. The sequence was collected from a man between 18 and 29 years old in good health. Sequencing was carried out using naive T cells sorted from blood. The cell subset or site label on this specimen signifies: cells isolated with a human naive T-cell isolation kit. The CDR3 in this case is CASSSGSGGIVTDTQYF. The bases read TGTGCCAGCAGCTCCGGCTCGGGGGGAATCGTCACAGATACGCAGTATTTT.